This entry lists 25 T cell receptor beta chains sequenced from one sample in a study of Graves' ophthalmopathy and Graves' hyperthyroidism. RNA transcripts yielded amplified TCR beta CDR3 regions. HTBI-primed RT-PCR formed the first round, and a multiplex PCR formed the second. TCRdb used MiXCR to reprocess the multiplex PCR reads, holding one entry per CDR3 protein. The profile shows 300,000 to 450,000 distinct CDR3 sequences, roughly 17% of them singletons. Sequencing was performed on peripheral blood. These receptors were obtained from an adult woman with stable Graves' hyperthyroidism.

Regarding this clonotype: A read error may be the cause here, since a much bigger clone is one base away. CDR3: CATSRLSAGQQTNQPQHF. As DNA, the CDR3 is TGTGCCACCAGCAGATTAAGTGCGGGACAACAGACCAATCAGCCCCAGCATTTT. The genes are TRBV15 and TRBJ1-5; D might be TRBD1 (6 bases). The germline CDR1 and CDR2 sequences are LNHNV and YYDKDF (reference sequence). The CDR3 covers 18 residues. Trimming took off 2 bases at V and 3 bases at J, with 20 bases between the two ends.

The J gene is TRBJ1-6, the V gene TRBV27; D is ambiguous. The V end was cut by 9 bases, the J end by 5 bases, with 14 bases between. The CDR3 loop spans 14 amino acids. CDR1 is MNHEY and CDR2 is SMNVEV in the germline V gene (reference sequence). The CDR3 region is CASKRALDNSPLHF. CDR3 coding DNA: TGTGCCAGTAAGAGGGCTTTAGATAATTCACCCCTCCACTTT.

This clonotype came up a few times. At one of its ends the junction is not consistent with the germline gene, which may arise from a read error. The chain is built from TRBV6-1 and TRBJ2-4, with 12 nucleotides matching TRBD1. This CDR3 has 19 residues. Germline V gene sequence: CDR1 MNHNS, CDR2 SASEGT. CDR3 nucleotides: TGTGCCAGCAGCTGGGACAGGGGGCGCTTGACGATAGCCAAAAACATTAAGTACTTC. Protein sequence: CASSWDRGRLTIAKNIKYF.

This clonotype was detected many times. The chain carries TRBV2 and TRBJ1-2; D is ambiguous. Looked up from germline, CDR1 is SNHLY and CDR2 is FYNNEI. This CDR3 has 13 amino acids. With 3 bases removed from V and 4 bases from J, the gap between germline ends came to 9 bases. This CDR3 reads CASSERQSYGYTF. As DNA, the CDR3 is TGTGCCAGCAGTGAGCGGCAGAGCTATGGCTACACCTTC. Based on the CDR3 plus reference TRBV2 and TRBJ1-2, the full variable domain is EPEVTQTPSHQVTQMGQEVILRCVPISNHLYFYWYRQILGQKVEFLVSFYNNEISEKSEIFDDQFSVERPDGSNFTLKIRSTKLEDSAMYFCASSERQSYGYTFGSGTRLTVV.

In its sample, this clonotype was seen many times. A much larger clone differs from this one at a single base, so this may be a read error. V and J are TRBV6-1 and TRBJ2-7; TRBD2 aligns across 13 bases. Germline V CDR1 and CDR2: MNHNS, SASEGT. The CDR3 runs 12 residues. The chain's CDR3 is CAATSGGYEQCF. The CDR3 DNA follows: TGTGCCGCGACTAGCGGGGGGTACGAGCAGTGCTTC.

This chain connects TRBV5-1 to TRBJ2-3; no firm D call. Per the germline V gene, CDR1 is SGHRS and CDR2 is YFSETQ. Trimming removed 5 bases from V and 2 bases from J, with 9 bases in between. The CDR3 runs 13 residues. The CDR3 here is CASRTRTTDTQYF. CDR3 in DNA: TGCGCCAGCAGGACCAGGACCACAGATACGCAGTATTTT.

Many counts were recorded for this clonotype. The chain recombines TRBV6-5 with TRBJ1-2; D gene unclear. The length of the CDR3 is 13 residues. V was cut by 0 bases and J by 4 bases, with 6 bases left in between. Germline-derived CDR1 and CDR2 are MNHEY and SVGAGI. The CDR3 region has the DNA TGTGCCAGCAGTTACTCGAGAGGCTATGGCTACACCTTC. Protein sequence: CASSYSRGYGYTF.

This clonotype has a count of ten or more. The rearrangement links TRBV28 to TRBJ2-7, with 12 positions matching TRBD2. The CDR3 is 16 amino acids. V lost 5 bases to trimming and J lost 5 bases; unmatched junction nucleotides: 10. Germline CDR1 MDHEN, CDR2 SYDVKM. CDR3 nucleotides: TGTGCCAGCAGTCCCCAACCTAGCGGGAGGGCCGACGAGCAGTACTTC. This encodes CASSPQPSGRADEQYF. The whole variable domain, filled in from reference TRBV28 and TRBJ2-7, reads DVKVTQSSRYLVKRTGEKVFLECVQDMDHENMFWYRQDPGLGLRLIYFSYDVKMKEKGDIPEGYSVSREKKERFSLILESASTNQTSMYLCASSPQPSGRADEQYFGPGTRLTVT.

This clonotype turned up a few times. The V gene is TRBV25-1, the J gene TRBJ1-1; 8 bases are shared with TRBD1. This CDR3 is built from 14 residues. Germline values: CDR1 MGHDK, CDR2 SYGVNS. V dropped 4 bases and J dropped 6; count of bases not matched to a gene: 7. CDR3 loop: CASSAGGLRAEAFF. CDR3 DNA sequence: TGTGCCAGCAGTGCAGGGGGCTTGAGGGCTGAAGCTTTCTTT.

This clonotype was observed at least ten times. The CDR3 region has the DNA TGTGCCAGCAGCCATGACAGGCTCGGGGAGCTGTTTTTT. Translated, it gives CASSHDRLGELFF. The chain recombines TRBV7-2 with TRBJ2-2; perhaps TRBD1 as D (6 bases). Per the germline V gene, CDR1 is SGHTA and CDR2 is FQGNSA. The germline V and J ends were trimmed by 5 bases and 7 bases, with 11 bases remaining between them. This CDR3 contains 13 residues.

The chain recombines TRBV12-3 or TRBV12-4 with TRBJ1-2; no reliable D call. The CDR3 totals 10 residues. Trimming pared 1 base from V and 7 bases from J, leaving 1 base between. In DNA, the CDR3 is TGTGCCAGCAGTTTAGTTGGCTACACCTTC. This codes for CASSLVGYTF.

The chain has TRBV6-5 and TRBJ2-3; no definite D call. The CDR3 has 14 residues. V was pared by 0 bases and J by 4 bases, with 8 bases between. The germline CDR1 and CDR2 sequences are MNHEY and SVGAGI. The CDR3 region has the DNA TGTGCCAGCAGTTACTCGTCCTGGGCAGATACGCAGTATTTT. Residues: CASSYSSWADTQYF.

This clonotype showed up many times. The junction departs from germline at one end; a sequencing error may be responsible. The V and J genes are TRBV19 and TRBJ2-4; D might be TRBD1 (5 bases). The CDR3 runs 17 residues. Germline V lookup: CDR1 LNHDA, CDR2 SQIVND (reference sequence). The CDR3 bases are TGTGCCAGTAGTATTATTGACAGTCACGAAGCCAAAAACATTAAGTACTTC. This gives the protein CASSIIDSHEAKNIKYF.

This chain links TRBV12-3 or TRBV12-4 with TRBJ2-2; 10 bases map to TRBD2. This CDR3 is 14 amino acids long. Trimming cost V 10 bases and J 5 bases; bases outside gene matches: 7. The CDR3 DNA reads as TGTGCCACAAGCCCTAGCGGGAGAACCGGGGAGCTGTTTTTT. Residues: CATSPSGRTGELFF.

This clonotype was counted many times. This rearrangement joins TRBV11-1 to TRBJ2-7; 8 bases align to TRBD1. J lost 3 bases, V lost 2 bases, and 9 bases had no gene match. The CDR3 covers 16 residues. Per germline, CDR1 SGHAT and CDR2 FQDESV (reference sequence). In DNA, the CDR3 is TGTGCCAGCAGCTTACTTTATCCGGACAGGGTCTACGAGCAGTACTTC. This translates into CASSLLYPDRVYEQYF.

This clonotype has ten or more counts. The rearrangement links TRBV7-9 to TRBJ2-5; D may match TRBD1 or TRBD2 (5 bases each). The CDR3 has 14 amino acids. The germline V gene encodes CDR1 SEHNR and CDR2 FQNEAQ (reference sequence). Trimming took off 11 bases at V and 5 bases at J, with 21 bases between the two ends. CDR3 DNA: TGTGCCGGCGCGCCGGGACCTCAAGCCGAGACCCAGTACTTC. This translates into CAGAPGPQAETQYF.

This clonotype was counted at least ten times. This chain connects TRBV2 to TRBJ1-4; D might be TRBD1 (6 bases). The CDR3 is 16 amino acids. Trimming stripped 7 bases from V and 0 bases from J, with 15 bases between. In germline, CDR1 is SNHLY, CDR2 FYNNEI. The CDR3 sequence: CASTGHWTPTNEKLFF. CDR3 sequence (DNA): TGTGCCAGCACGGGACATTGGACGCCAACTAATGAAAAACTGTTTTTT.

The V call is TRBV6-5, the J call TRBJ1-2, with D perhaps TRBD1 (6 bases). The CDR3 spans 15 residues. CDR1 and CDR2 (germline): MNHEY, SVGAGI. The V end was cut by 4 bases, the J end by 4 bases, with 16 bases between. CDR3 sequence: CASSSRQVEGYGYTF. CDR3 nucleotide sequence: TGTGCCAGCAGTTCCCGACAGGTCGAGGGCTATGGCTACACCTTC.

This clonotype turned up a few times. The chain carries TRBV5-1 and TRBJ1-2, with TRBD1 matching over 10 bases. This CDR3 is 12 amino acids long. V shed 4 bases, J shed 10 bases, and the junction held 4 bases outside the gene matches. Germline V gene data show CDR1 as SGHRS and CDR2 as YFSETQ. The CDR3 DNA reads TGCGCCAGCAGCCGGGACAGGGGAATCTACACCTTC. Translating it yields CASSRDRGIYTF. Full variable domain (rest looked up from reference TRBV5-1 and TRBJ1-2): KAGVTQTPRYLIKTRGQQVTLSCSPISGHRSVSWYQQTPGQGLQFLFEYFSETQRNKGNFPGRFSGRQFSNSRSEMNVSTLELGDSALYLCASSRDRGIYTFGSGTRLTVV.

This clonotype was detected many times. The V call is TRBV29-1, the J call TRBJ2-5, with D perhaps given as TRBD1 or TRBD2 (5 bases each). The CDR3 is 12 amino acids. V was shortened by 6 bases and J by 5 bases, with 13 bases between the two germline ends. Per the germline V gene, CDR1 is SQVTM and CDR2 is ANQGSEA. This CDR3 reads CSVGTVGETQYF. The CDR3 DNA is TGCAGCGTCGGGACGGTTGGGGAGACCCAGTACTTC.

V is TRBV30 and J is TRBJ1-1; TRBD1 agrees at 7 bases. This CDR3 has 11 amino acids. V gave up 2 bases and J gave up 11 bases; unmatched junction bases: 5. Germline V lookup: CDR1 GTSNPN, CDR2 SVGIG (reference sequence). CDR3 amino acids: CAWSRTRGAFF. CDR3 bases: TGTGCCTGGAGTAGAACCAGGGGGGCTTTCTTT.

The table lists this clonotype with many counts. The chain couples TRBV19 to TRBJ1-1, with 8 bases matching TRBD1. Germline trimming cut 9 bases from V and 0 bases from J; bases unmatched to any gene: 9. This CDR3 has 15 residues. CDR1 is LNHDA and CDR2 is SQIVND in the germline V gene (reference sequence). DNA for the CDR3: TGTGCCAGCACCACAGGGGGTGGAATGAACACTGAAGCTTTCTTT. It translates to CASTTGGGMNTEAFF.

The V gene is TRBV20-1, the J gene TRBJ2-5, with D perhaps matching TRBD1 or TRBD2 (5 bases each). Germline V gene lookup returns CDR1 DFQATT and CDR2 SNEGSKA (reference sequence). The V gene lost 6 bases and the J gene lost 0 bases, with 14 bases spanning the gap. The CDR3 runs to 14 residues. CDR3 in DNA: TGCAGTGCCTCTCCCGGGACCTACCAAGAGACCCAGTACTTC. This encodes CSASPGTYQETQYF.

This clonotype occurred many times. The chain is built from TRBV20-1 and TRBJ2-7, with D unclear. Trimming removed 1 base from V and 5 bases from J, with 18 bases in between. CDR3 length: 15 residues. Germline-derived CDR1 and CDR2 are DFQATT and SNEGSKA (reference sequence). The CDR3 reads CSARGPTVLVDEQYF. DNA of the CDR3: TGCAGTGCTAGAGGACCGACGGTTTTGGTCGACGAGCAGTACTTC.

At least ten counts were recorded for this clonotype. Written as DNA, the CDR3 is TGTGCCAGCAGTTTATCGCTAGGGAGTTGGGGCAATCAGCCCCAGCATTTT. Translating gives CASSLSLGSWGNQPQHF. The gene calls are TRBV27 and TRBJ1-5; D gene ambiguous. Germline loops: CDR1 MNHEY, CDR2 SMNVEV (reference sequence). This CDR3 region has 17 residues. Trimming shortened V by 0 bases and J by 2 bases, and 14 bases separated the two germline ends.